Below, 28 T cell receptor beta chains from the same sample are listed, as sequenced in a study of regulatory T cells in long-lasting Graves disease. The time point: newly diagnosed GD, antithyroid drugs for less than 3 months. The TCR library was made from RNA that had been extracted from PBMCs in TRIzol. Researchers made TCR beta libraries by using iRepertoire HTBI primers and running Arm-PCR on CDR3 regions. TCRdb reprocessed the multiplex PCR reads with MiXCR, giving one entry per CDR3 protein. The table shows about 450,000 distinct CDR3 sequences, with around 15% occurring only once. These sequences were also reported in another study, on T cells in Graves' hyperthyroidism and ophthalmopathy.

The sample was peripheral blood mononuclear cells (PBMCs), taken at new diagnosis, from a patient treated with antithyroid drugs. Receptors originate from a woman aged 50 to 60 with Graves disease.

The sample holds many counts of this clonotype. The chain is built from TRBV27 and TRBJ1-4, with D unclear. This CDR3 is 13 amino acids long. Trimming took 6 bases from V and 5 from J, leaving 10 bases between them. CDR1 is MNHEY, CDR2 SMNVEV, per germline (reference sequence). CDR3 loop: CASSLGLNEKLFF. In nucleotides, the CDR3 is TGTGCCAGCAGCTTGGGTCTCAATGAAAAACTGTTTTTT.

The gene calls are TRBV7-3 and TRBJ2-2; maybe TRBD1 (8 bases). Germline values: CDR1 SGHTA, CDR2 FQGTGA. The length of the CDR3 is 20 residues. Trimming took 1 base from V and 4 from J, leaving 25 bases between them. CDR3 loop: CASSLMGLSGDRPTTGELFF. CDR3 nucleotide sequence: TGTGCCAGCAGCTTAATGGGCTTAAGCGGGGACAGGCCTACCACCGGGGAGCTGTTTTTT.

The chain links TRBV29-1 to TRBJ1-2; D is unresolved. The CDR3 contains 12 residues. The V and J ends lost 5 bases and 2 bases respectively, with 9 bases between them. The germline V gene encodes CDR1 SQVTM and CDR2 ANQGSEA. CDR3 DNA sequence: TGCAGCGTTAGAACAGCAAACTATGGCTACACCTTC. Translated: CSVRTANYGYTF. Full variable domain (rest looked up from reference TRBV29-1 and TRBJ1-2): SAVISQKPSRDICQRGTSLTIQCQVDSQVTMMFWYRQQPGQSLTLIATANQGSEATYESGFVIDKFPISRPNLTFSTLTVSNMSPEDSSIYLCSVRTANYGYTFGSGTRLTVV.

The rearrangement joins TRBV18 to TRBJ2-1, with a weak D call TRBD2 (5 bases). This CDR3 has 15 residues. Germline-derived CDR1 and CDR2 are KGHSH and LQKENI. V was pared by 6 bases and J by 5 bases, with 17 bases between. CDR3 in DNA: TGTGCCAGCTCCACCATGGAAACTAGAAACAATGAGCAGTTCTTC. Protein sequence: CASSTMETRNNEQFF. Filled out from reference TRBV18 and TRBJ2-1, the complete variable domain reads NAGVMQNPRHLVRRRGQEARLRCSPMKGHSHVYWYRQLPEEGLKFMVYLQKENIIDESGMPKERFSAEFPKEGPSILRIQQVVRGDSAAYFCASSTMETRNNEQFFGPGTRLTVL.

This clonotype was found once. The chain couples TRBV5-1 to TRBJ2-1, with TRBD2 identical over 13 bases. This CDR3 comprises 15 residues. V shed 4 bases, J shed 3 bases, and the junction held 1 base outside the gene matches. Germline loops: CDR1 SGHRS, CDR2 YFSETQ. DNA of the CDR3: TGCGCCAGCAGCGGACTAGCGGGGGACTACAATGAGCAGTTCTTC. This codes for CASSGLAGDYNEQFF.

This clonotype was recorded a few times. The V gene is TRBV10-3, the J gene TRBJ1-2, with 9 bases fitting TRBD1. CDR1 is ENHRY and CDR2 is SYGVKD in the germline V gene. J was trimmed by 3 bases and V by 8 bases; bases with no gene match: 7. The CDR3 loop spans 14 amino acids. Here the CDR3 reads CAIGPGQGYYGYTF. CDR3 DNA: TGTGCCATCGGGCCGGGACAGGGATACTATGGCTACACCTTC.

This clonotype appeared a single time. V and J are TRBV6-1 and TRBJ2-7; D is possibly TRBD2 (5 bases). Trimming cost V 6 bases and J 3 bases, with 12 bases left between them. This CDR3 is built from 13 residues. In germline, CDR1 is MNHNS, CDR2 SASEGT. This CDR3 is CASRDSLSYEQYF. For the CDR3, the DNA is TGTGCCAGCAGGGACTCACTTAGCTACGAGCAGTACTTC.

This chain connects TRBV5-4 to TRBJ2-5, with 8 bases aligning to TRBD2. Germline V CDR1 and CDR2: SGHNT, YYREEE (reference sequence). V was clipped by 2 bases and J by 4 bases; unmatched bases: 4. CDR3 length: 14 amino acids. DNA for the CDR3: TGTGCCAGCAGCTTTGGGAGCGGGAGAGAGACCCAGTACTTC. Amino acids: CASSFGSGRETQYF.

The genes are TRBV5-1 and TRBJ2-3; the D call may be TRBD1 or TRBD2 (5 bases each). CDR3 size: 16 residues. Per germline, CDR1 SGHRS and CDR2 YFSETQ. Trimming left V 3 bases short and J 2 bases short, with 16 bases between. The DNA of the CDR3 is TGCGCCAGCAGCTATAGGTCGGGGCCCTACACAGATACGCAGTATTTT. Amino acid sequence: CASSYRSGPYTDTQYF.

This chain joins TRBV20-1 and TRBJ1-5; D is ambiguous. Looked up from germline, CDR1 is DFQATT and CDR2 is SNEGSKA (reference sequence). V was cut by 1 base and J by 2 bases, with 6 bases left in between. The CDR3 loop spans 13 amino acids. The CDR3 DNA reads as TGCAGTGCTAGAGCCCCTCGCAATCAGCCCCAGCATTTT. Translated, it gives CSARAPRNQPQHF.

The chain uses TRBV10-3 and TRBJ2-1; D may match TRBD1 or TRBD2 (5 bases each). CDR1 is ENHRY and CDR2 is SYGVKD in the germline V gene. Deletions cut 0 bases from V and 6 bases from J, with 12 bases between. CDR3 length: 15 residues. The CDR3 DNA follows: TGTGCCATCAGTGAGTCGGGACCTCTCCCCAATGAGCAGTTCTTC. Its protein is CAISESGPLPNEQFF.

The chain recombines TRBV6-2 or TRBV6-3 with TRBJ1-2; D possibly corresponds to TRBD1 (5 bases). V dropped 0 bases and J dropped 5 bases, with 16 bases sitting between them. The CDR3 extends over 16 amino acids. CDR1 is MNHEY and CDR2 is SVGEGT in the germline V gene. As DNA, the CDR3 is TGTGCCAGCAGTTACTCCACGTGGCAGGGTGAATATGGCTACACCTTC. Encoded protein: CASSYSTWQGEYGYTF.

This clonotype was counted between two and nine times. This chain joins TRBV4-1 and TRBJ1-1; 8 positions match TRBD1. The V and J ends lost 4 bases and 2 bases, in that order; junction bases with no gene match: 9. Germline loops: CDR1 MGHRA, CDR2 YSYEKL. The CDR3 length is 16 residues. DNA of the CDR3: TGCGCCAGCAGCCCGCCCGACAGGGGAGAAAACACTGAAGCTTTCTTT. Translated, it gives CASSPPDRGENTEAFF.

The rearrangement joins TRBV18 to TRBJ2-1; 9 positions agree with TRBD2. The CDR3 has 16 amino acids. CDR1 and CDR2 (germline): KGHSH, LQKENI. The J segment lost 5 bases and the V segment lost 3 bases, leaving 8 bases of the junction unmatched. The CDR3 protein is CASSPPPASGNNEQFF. The CDR3 nucleotides read TGTGCCAGCTCACCCCCCCCCGCTAGCGGGAACAATGAGCAGTTCTTC. Using reference TRBV18 and TRBJ2-1 for the parts outside the CDR3, the full variable domain is NAGVMQNPRHLVRRRGQEARLRCSPMKGHSHVYWYRQLPEEGLKFMVYLQKENIIDESGMPKERFSAEFPKEGPSILRIQQVVRGDSAAYFCASSPPPASGNNEQFFGPGTRLTVL.

This clonotype has more than one count but fewer than ten. The chain joins TRBV30 to TRBJ1-6, with a weak D call TRBD1 (6 bases). Trimming stripped 0 bases from V and 7 bases from J, with 10 bases between. The CDR3 has 14 amino acids. Germline V CDR1 and CDR2: GTSNPN, SVGIG (reference sequence). Here the CDR3 reads CAWSVQGGNSPLHF. In nucleotides, the CDR3 is TGTGCCTGGAGTGTGCAAGGGGGAAATTCACCCCTCCACTTT.

The chain couples TRBV7-8 to TRBJ2-1; maybe TRBD1 (5 bases). Per the germline V gene, CDR1 is SGHVS and CDR2 is FQNEAQ. V was pared by 1 base and J by 4 bases, with 23 bases between. This CDR3 comprises 19 residues. DNA of the CDR3: TGTGCCAGCAGCTTAGTAGGGGTCCCGCGCGTAACCAGATACAATGAGCAGTTCTTC. It yields the protein CASSLVGVPRVTRYNEQFF.

This clonotype has a handful of counts. V is TRBV6-2 or TRBV6-3 and J is TRBJ2-5; D unclear. Per the germline V gene, CDR1 is MNHEY and CDR2 is SVGEGT. The CDR3 contains 14 residues. The V and J ends lost 6 bases and 6 bases respectively, with 17 bases between them. This CDR3 reads CASRDPRIPQTQYF. As DNA, the CDR3 is TGTGCCAGCAGGGACCCTAGAATTCCGCAGACCCAGTACTTC.

Turning to this clonotype: A much larger clone lies a single base off, so this may be a read error. This sequence joins TRBV3-1 and TRBJ2-1; 7 bases align to TRBD1. CDR3 length: 15 residues. Germline trimming cut 8 bases from V and 0 bases from J; bases unmatched to any gene: 7. The germline V gene encodes CDR1 LGHDT and CDR2 YNNKEL (reference sequence). The CDR3 DNA sequence: TGTGCCAGCGGCTACGGGACAGTCTCCTACAATGAGCAGTTCTTC. Its translation: CASGYGTVSYNEQFF.

Many counts were recorded for this clonotype. The chain has TRBV12-3 or TRBV12-4 and TRBJ1-1, with D uncertain. Trimming removed 7 bases at V and 0 bases at J, with 3 bases between. CDR3 size: 11 residues. CDR3 bases: TGTGCCAGCATTGTGAACACTGAAGCTTTCTTT. It translates to CASIVNTEAFF.

Only a few counts were recorded for this clonotype. V is TRBV29-1 and J is TRBJ2-7, with 9 nucleotides matching TRBD2. Germline loops: CDR1 SQVTM, CDR2 ANQGSEA. The V segment lost 7 bases and the J segment 1 base; nucleotides outside the gene matches: 5. This CDR3 spans 13 amino acids. The CDR3 region is CSAGSGRSYEQYF. The CDR3 bases are TGCAGCGCTGGTAGCGGGAGATCCTACGAGCAGTACTTC.

This clonotype was counted many times. A read error may produce the germline difference seen at one junction end. The chain links TRBV3-1 to TRBJ2-7; TRBD2 matches 12 bases. This CDR3 contains 15 residues. From germline, CDR1 is LGHDT and CDR2 YNNKEL (reference sequence). The CDR3 DNA reads TGCGCCAGCAGCCAAGCGGGACTAGCGGGCTACGAGCAGTACTTC. Translation: CASSQAGLAGYEQYF.

This chain connects TRBV5-1 to TRBJ1-2, with 8 nucleotides matching TRBD1. The CDR3 covers 14 residues. Germline V lookup: CDR1 SGHRS, CDR2 YFSETQ. V gave up 4 bases and J gave up 7 bases; unmatched junction bases: 9. The CDR3 DNA follows: TGCGCCAGCAGCCTAATGGACAGGGATCGTGGCTACACCTTC. Residues: CASSLMDRDRGYTF. The full variable domain, completed using reference TRBV5-1 and TRBJ1-2, is KAGVTQTPRYLIKTRGQQVTLSCSPISGHRSVSWYQQTPGQGLQFLFEYFSETQRNKGNFPGRFSGRQFSNSRSEMNVSTLELGDSALYLCASSLMDRDRGYTFGSGTRLTVV.

CDR3 amino acids: CASRRGRSDTQYF. CDR3 coding DNA: TGTGCCAGCCGCCGTGGTCGGTCAGATACGCAGTATTTT. The chain links TRBV12-3 or TRBV12-4 to TRBJ2-3; unclear D gene. The CDR3 spans 13 residues. The germline V and J ends were trimmed by 8 bases and 4 bases, with 13 bases remaining between them.

This clonotype was seen at least ten times. The J gene is TRBJ2-7, the V gene TRBV20-1; no definite D call. Germline loops: CDR1 DFQATT, CDR2 SNEGSKA (reference sequence). V was shortened by 4 bases and J by 5 bases, with 12 bases between the two germline ends. This CDR3 is built from 12 residues. CDR3 region: CSAKVPSDEQYF. The CDR3 nucleotides read TGCAGTGCTAAAGTCCCTTCTGACGAGCAGTACTTC.

This clonotype was seen ten or more times. The rearrangement joins TRBV20-1 to TRBJ2-7; 8 bases align to TRBD2. V was pared by 0 bases and J by 3 bases, with 7 bases of the junction left unmatched. CDR1 and CDR2 (germline): DFQATT, SNEGSKA (reference sequence). This CDR3 comprises 15 residues. The CDR3 DNA is TGCAGTGCTAGAGATCGGGAGGGACCGGACTACGAGCAGTACTTC. Its translation is CSARDREGPDYEQYF.

This clonotype was counted many times. V usage is TRBV18 and J usage is TRBJ2-1; 7 bases line up with TRBD1. The germline V gene encodes CDR1 KGHSH and CDR2 LQKENI. Trimming removed 6 bases from V and 8 bases from J; junction bases left unmatched: 13. The CDR3 runs 15 residues. The CDR3 DNA follows: TGTGCCAGCTCCCTGAGAAAGACAGGGTGGGATGAGCAGTTCTTC. This translates into CASSLRKTGWDEQFF.

This rearrangement joins TRBV24-1 to TRBJ1-5, with 8 bases aligning to TRBD1. Germline-derived CDR1 and CDR2 are KGHDR and SFDVKD. J lost 8 bases, V lost 3 bases, and 2 bases had no gene match. There are 13 residues in the CDR3. CDR3: CATSDEDREPQHF. Written as DNA, the CDR3 is TGTGCCACCAGTGATGAGGACAGGGAGCCCCAGCATTTT.

This clonotype was counted only a few times. V usage is TRBV30 and J usage is TRBJ2-7; 8 nucleotides match TRBD1. Germline CDR1 is GTSNPN and CDR2 is SVGIG (reference sequence). This CDR3 spans 16 amino acids. J gave up 1 base and V 1 base, and 9 bases lay outside the gene matches. The CDR3 DNA is TGTGCCTGGAGTGACCGATGGACAGGGTCTTCCTACGAGCAGTACTTC. It yields the protein CAWSDRWTGSSYEQYF.